What follows is one T cell receptor beta chain and its context. Its cognate antigen is unknown. Culture lasted approximately 10 days before CD4+ T cell isolation. As their vaccination, participants received two doses of either BNT162b2 or mRNA-1273. Among the vaccine recipients, none had a prior SARS-CoV-2 infection, and nucleocapsid antibodies were negative. Trimming pared 6 bases from V and 4 bases from J, leaving 11 bases between. The length of the CDR3 is 13 residues. Data came from immunoSEQ multiplex PCR; TCRdb stores just in-frame clones and leaves some out. Here the sample spans about 57,000 clones, around 73% being singletons. These data belong to a study of vaccination effects on CD4 cells after COVID-19. Whole-study context: Prior to sequencing, the ViraFEST assay stimulated PBMC with viral peptide pools, which expanded the antigen-specific CD4+ T cells. Post-vaccine samples followed the second dose by a median of 72 days.

Whole-study findings and limits: Healthy vaccinees' vaccine-induced clones included only 1 of 255 that recognized common cold coronaviruses.

The material sequenced was CD4+ T cells from PBMCs cultured without peptide, taken after COVID-19 vaccination. V gene TRBV12-3 or TRBV12-4 combines with J gene TRBJ2-3; D unclear. The clonotype originates from a human donor who received a COVID-19 vaccine. The CDR3 nucleotides read TGTGCCAGCAGGACCTCTATAGCAGATACGCAGTATTTT. Protein sequence: CASRTSIADTQYF.